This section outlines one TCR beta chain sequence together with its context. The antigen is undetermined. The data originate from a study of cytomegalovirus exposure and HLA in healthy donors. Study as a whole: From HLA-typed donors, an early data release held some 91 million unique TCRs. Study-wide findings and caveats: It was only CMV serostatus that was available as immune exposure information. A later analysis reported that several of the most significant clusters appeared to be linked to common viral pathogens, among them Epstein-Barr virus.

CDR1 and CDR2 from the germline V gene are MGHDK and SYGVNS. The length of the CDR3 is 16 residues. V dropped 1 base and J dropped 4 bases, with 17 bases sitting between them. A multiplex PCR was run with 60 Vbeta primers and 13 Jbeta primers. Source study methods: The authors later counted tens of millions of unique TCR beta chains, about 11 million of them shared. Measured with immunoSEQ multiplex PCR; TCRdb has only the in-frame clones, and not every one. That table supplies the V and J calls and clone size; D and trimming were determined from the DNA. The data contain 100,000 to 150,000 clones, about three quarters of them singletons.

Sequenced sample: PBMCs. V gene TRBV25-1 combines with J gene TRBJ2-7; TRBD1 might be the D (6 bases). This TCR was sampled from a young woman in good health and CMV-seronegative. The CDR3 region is CASSELGAVAQYEQYF. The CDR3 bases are TGTGCCAGCAGTGAATTGGGGGCCGTGGCTCAGTACGAGCAGTACTTC.